One sample yielded the 24 T cell receptor beta chains listed below, sequenced in a study of cytomegalovirus exposure and HLA in healthy donors. The study ran its PCR with 60 Vbeta and 13 Jbeta primers. Here immunoSEQ multiplex PCR was the method, and the copy in TCRdb shows in-frame clones only, minus some. The repertoire holds about 150,000 clones, with around 73% as singletons. What was sequenced was PBMCs. These receptors were collected from a woman under 30 in good health and CMV-seropositive.

The chain combines TRBV7-9 with TRBJ2-5, with 7 bases aligning to TRBD1. The CDR3 totals 15 residues. The J segment lost 4 bases and the V segment lost 5 bases, leaving 10 bases of the junction unmatched. Germline V gives CDR1 SEHNR, CDR2 FQNEAQ (reference sequence). This CDR3 reads CASSPPRGPLETQYF. For the CDR3, the DNA is TGTGCCAGCAGCCCCCCTAGGGGGCCGCTAGAGACCCAGTACTTC. Supplemented by reference TRBV7-9 and TRBJ2-5, the full variable domain reads DTGVSQNPRHKITKRGQNVTFRCDPISEHNRLYWYRQTLGQGPEFLTYFQNEAQLEKSRLLSDRFSAERPKGSFSTLEIQRTEQGDSAMYLCASSPPRGPLETQYFGPGTRLLVL.

A few counts support this clone. J is TRBJ2-1 and V is TRBV4-3; D is ambiguous. V dropped 1 base and J dropped 0 bases, with 7 bases sitting between them. This CDR3 is built from 15 residues. CDR1 is LGHNA and CDR2 is YSLEER in the germline V gene. CDR3 DNA: TGCGCCAGCAGCCAAGCACAGAGCTCCTACAATGAGCAGTTCTTC. This translates into CASSQAQSSYNEQFF.

The J gene is TRBJ2-2, the V gene TRBV5-4, with TRBD2 identical over 10 bases. The CDR3 has 14 amino acids. Per the germline V gene, CDR1 is SGHNT and CDR2 is YYREEE (reference sequence). The junction had 4 bases not matched to a gene; V was cut back by 7 bases and J by 4 bases. CDR3 protein: CASLAGAGTGELFF. The CDR3 DNA is TGTGCCAGCCTAGCGGGGGCGGGCACCGGGGAGCTGTTTTTT.

The genes are TRBV11-2 and TRBJ2-3; D is possibly TRBD1 (7 bases). This CDR3 contains 17 residues. Germline CDR1 reads SGHAT; CDR2 reads FQNNGV. V was trimmed by 3 bases and J by 2 bases, leaving 18 bases between them. The CDR3, as DNA: TGTGCCAGCAGCTTCCCTAACGACAGGGACTTCACAGATACGCAGTATTTT. Its protein is CASSFPNDRDFTDTQYF.

The V and J genes are TRBV7-3 and TRBJ2-1, with 8 bases that match TRBD2. The V gene's germline CDR1 is SGHTA and CDR2 FQGTGA. This CDR3 contains 12 residues. The J segment lost 11 bases and the V segment lost 5 bases, leaving 5 bases of the junction unmatched. The CDR3 nucleotides read TGTGCCAGCAGCAGTCGGGGGGGGAAGCAGTTCTTC. It translates to CASSSRGGKQFF.

V and J are TRBV23-1 and TRBJ1-3; D uncertain. TRBV23-1 is an open reading frame, and its role is uncertain. The V end was cut by 4 bases, the J end by 0 bases, with 10 bases between. This CDR3 has 15 residues. The CDR3 bases are TGCGCCAGCAGTCGTACGGGAGCCTCTGGAAACACCATATATTTT. It translates to CASSRTGASGNTIYF.

This clone was seen only once. This rearrangement joins TRBV18 to TRBJ1-6, with D unresolved. V was pared by 3 bases and J by 3 bases, with 6 bases between. The CDR3 consists of 14 residues. CDR1 is KGHSH and CDR2 is LQKENI in the germline V gene. In DNA, the CDR3 is TGTGCCAGCTCACCGGCAGACTATAATTCACCCCTCCACTTT. This codes for CASSPADYNSPLHF.

The chain recombines TRBV30 with TRBJ1-5; 12 bases agree with TRBD1. Trimming removed 7 bases from V and 6 bases from J; junction bases left unmatched: 7. The CDR3 is made up of 14 amino acids. The germline gives CDR1 GTSNPN, CDR2 SVGIG (reference sequence). The CDR3 loop is CASSGQGASQPQHF. In DNA form, the CDR3 reads TGTGCCTCATCGGGACAGGGGGCCAGTCAGCCCCAGCATTTT.

The chain links TRBV7-2 to TRBJ2-1; D not resolved. CDR3 length: 15 residues. V lost 1 base and J lost 6, with 13 bases in between. Germline-derived CDR1 and CDR2 are SGHTA and FQGNSA. CDR3 DNA sequence: TGTGCCAGCAGCTTAGTGGCAGGCCCCGGCAATGAGCAGTTCTTC. Encoded protein: CASSLVAGPGNEQFF.

The genes are TRBV25-1 and TRBJ1-2, with 9 bases matching TRBD1. The V gene's germline CDR1 is MGHDK and CDR2 SYGVNS. The CDR3 extends over 15 amino acids. V was pared by 4 bases and J by 4 bases, with 7 bases of the junction left unmatched. The CDR3 loop is CASSGPGQGTYGYTF. The CDR3 DNA sequence: TGTGCCAGCAGTGGGCCGGGACAGGGCACCTATGGCTACACCTTC.

This chain links TRBV6-1 with TRBJ1-5, with D perhaps TRBD1 (6 bases). This CDR3 has 15 residues. CDR1 and CDR2 from the germline V gene are MNHNS and SASEGT. The V gene lost 5 bases and the J gene lost 1 base, with 12 bases spanning the gap. In DNA form, the CDR3 reads TGTGCCAGCAGTCCACAGGGCTGGAGCAATCAGCCCCAGCATTTT. This codes for CASSPQGWSNQPQHF.

A single count supports this clone. The chain uses TRBV30 and TRBJ2-1; no definite D call. The V end lost 0 bases, the J end lost 5 bases, and 11 bases lay between the germline ends. The CDR3 length is 14 residues. Germline-derived CDR1 and CDR2 are GTSNPN and SVGIG (reference sequence). In DNA, the CDR3 is TGTGCCTGGAGTGTACTTTCCTCGGACAATGAGCAGTTCTTC. It encodes CAWSVLSSDNEQFF.

Of note for this clone: At one of its ends the junction is not consistent with the germline gene, which may arise from a read error. This chain uses TRBV7-9 with TRBJ1-1; D is undetermined. The CDR3 contains 14 residues. Germline loops: CDR1 SEHNR, CDR2 FQNEAQ (reference sequence). CDR3 DNA sequence: TGTTCCAGCAGCGGAGTTGATCGGTACGCTGAAGCTTTCTTT. Protein sequence: CSSSGVDRYAEAFF.

This clone was seen a single time. The chain uses TRBV7-2 and TRBJ2-2; maybe TRBD1 (6 bases). Germline CDR1 reads SGHTA; CDR2 reads FQGNSA. This CDR3 spans 17 amino acids. V was pared by 2 bases and J by 0 bases, with 13 bases between. The CDR3 region is CASSLRLGATNTGELFF. The CDR3 bases are TGTGCCAGCAGCTTAAGGTTGGGGGCCACGAACACCGGGGAGCTGTTTTTT.

This clone was seen a handful of times. The rearrangement joins TRBV30 to TRBJ2-1; 9 positions match TRBD1. Germline loops: CDR1 GTSNPN, CDR2 SVGIG (reference sequence). After removal of 3 bases from V and 2 bases from J, the junction contained 2 bases not matched to a gene. CDR3 length equals 14 residues. CDR3 nucleotide sequence: TGTGCCTGGAGGGGACAGGGCCCCTACAATGAGCAGTTCTTC. Its translation is CAWRGQGPYNEQFF.

The chain couples TRBV19 to TRBJ2-1, with TRBD2 matching over 16 bases. The CDR3 extends over 17 amino acids. The germline CDR1 and CDR2 sequences are LNHDA and SQIVND (reference sequence). Losses at the gene ends were 5 bases for V and 8 bases for J; bases not matched to a gene: 9. Here the CDR3 reads CASSDLGLAGGPHEQFF. The CDR3 region has the DNA TGTGCCAGTAGTGACCTGGGACTAGCGGGGGGGCCACATGAGCAGTTCTTC.

On this clone: At one end, the junction sequence differs from germline, possibly due to a read error. For the CDR3, the DNA is TGTTCCAGCAGCTTTACCCGGGACAGGGGTGGCTACACCTTC. This gives the protein CSSSFTRDRGGYTF. The chain carries TRBV7-9 and TRBJ1-2; 10 bases agree with TRBD1. The CDR3 spans 14 residues. CDR1 and CDR2 (germline): SEHNR, FQNEAQ (reference sequence).

The chain has TRBV2 and TRBJ2-3, with TRBD1 as a possible D gene (5 bases). This CDR3 has 15 amino acids. Germline V gene sequence: CDR1 SNHLY, CDR2 FYNNEI. V dropped 6 bases and J dropped 4 bases, with 17 bases sitting between them. CDR3 DNA sequence: TGTGCCAGCAGCCTCGGGTCAGGGTCCTCAGATACGCAGTATTTT. Its translation is CASSLGSGSSDTQYF.

V gene TRBV9 combines with J gene TRBJ2-6; D not certain. Germline V lookup: CDR1 SGDLS, CDR2 YYNGEE. The V end was cut by 4 bases, the J end by 4 bases, with 18 bases between. The CDR3 is made up of 17 amino acids. The CDR3 DNA sequence: TGTGCCAGCAGCCCTCCTCCCCCGCCCGGGGGGGCCAACGTCCTGACTTTC. Its protein product is CASSPPPPPGGANVLTF.

The rearrangement joins TRBV6-1 to TRBJ2-3; 10 nucleotides agree with TRBD2. With 5 bases clipped from V and 4 bases from J, the junction kept 6 bases outside the gene matches. From germline, CDR1 is MNHNS and CDR2 SASEGT. CDR3 length equals 15 residues. CDR3 in amino acids: CASSLLAGTADTQYF. CDR3 bases: TGTGCCAGCAGTCTACTAGCGGGGACGGCAGATACGCAGTATTTT.

The chain is built from TRBV19 and TRBJ2-1; D unresolved. This CDR3 has 12 residues. The germline V gene has CDR1 LNHDA and CDR2 SQIVND (reference sequence). V was trimmed by 6 bases and J by 2 bases, leaving 5 bases between them. This CDR3 reads CASSEPYNEQFF. CDR3 sequence (DNA): TGTGCCAGTAGCGAGCCCTACAATGAGCAGTTCTTC.

CDR3 coding DNA: TGTGCCAGCAGCTTATCCGCGGAGGGCTCTGGCTACACCTTC. Residues: CASSLSAEGSGYTF. This chain uses TRBV7-9 with TRBJ1-2; D call uncertain. Trimming shortened V by 2 bases and J by 7 bases, and 14 bases separated the two germline ends. Germline values: CDR1 SEHNR, CDR2 FQNEAQ (reference sequence). There are 14 residues in the CDR3.

V and J are TRBV7-2 and TRBJ1-1, with no clear D. The CDR3 consists of 14 residues. Between the trimmed V and J ends, which lost 3 bases and 0 bases, there was a span of 8 bases. Germline loops: CDR1 SGHTA, CDR2 FQGNSA. CDR3 sequence (DNA): TGTGCCAGCAGCTTGGCTACAGTGAACACTGAAGCTTTCTTT. It yields the protein CASSLATVNTEAFF.

The V call is TRBV4-3, the J call TRBJ2-5, with no clear D. Trimming removed 0 bases at V and 5 bases at J, with 10 bases between. The CDR3 consists of 14 residues. Germline V gene lookup returns CDR1 LGHNA and CDR2 YSLEER. The CDR3 coding sequence is TGCGCCAGCAGCCAAGATGCGAGTCGGGAGACCCAGTACTTC. Protein: CASSQDASRETQYF.